These 7 T cell receptor beta chains were sequenced from one sample in a study of blood T cell repertoires in COVID-19. Assay used: immunoSEQ multiplex PCR; TCRdb lists only in-frame clones, some missing. This sample has 100,000 to 120,000 clones; roughly four fifths occur once, and the top ten carry roughly 4%. The sequencing sample was made of peripheral blood. These receptors originate from a woman aged 70-85 years with acute or convalescent COVID-19.

The chain combines TRBV6-6 with TRBJ2-7; 9 bases agree with TRBD2. V gave up 5 bases and J gave up 0 bases; unmatched junction bases: 2. Germline V gene lookup returns CDR1 MNHNY and CDR2 SVGAGI (reference sequence). This CDR3 has 14 amino acids. CDR3 sequence (DNA): TGTGCCAGCAGTGATAGCGGGAGCTCCTACGAGCAGTACTTC. This translates into CASSDSGSSYEQYF.

V is TRBV5-1 and J is TRBJ2-2, with 9 nucleotides matching TRBD1. The CDR3 has 18 amino acids. Germline CDR1 and CDR2: SGHRS and YFSETQ. Trimming removed 2 bases from V and 0 bases from J; junction bases left unmatched: 8. The CDR3 is CASSLAPGQGANTGELFF. The CDR3, as DNA: TGCGCCAGCAGCTTAGCGCCGGGACAGGGTGCGAACACCGGGGAGCTGTTTTTT.

The chain joins TRBV27 to TRBJ1-6; weak D call: TRBD1 (5 bases). CDR1 and CDR2 from the germline V gene are MNHEY and SMNVEV (reference sequence). Trimming took 4 bases from V and 10 from J, leaving 11 bases between them. The CDR3 covers 13 residues. CDR3 coding DNA: TGTGCCAGCAGTTGGGGGGTTGGGTCACCCCTCCACTTT. Translation gives CASSWGVGSPLHF.

The V gene is TRBV3-1 (or the pseudogene TRBV3-2), the J gene TRBJ1-2; 8 bases agree with TRBD1. CDR1 and CDR2 from the germline V gene are LGHDT and YNNKEL (reference sequence). Trimming at V came to 4 bases and at J to 4 bases, leaving 17 bases not matched to a gene. The CDR3 runs to 18 residues. CDR3 sequence reads: CASSPRQGSTRLLYGYTF. CDR3 DNA sequence: TGTGCCAGCAGCCCCCGACAGGGGTCTACGCGGCTCCTCTATGGCTACACCTTC.

In nucleotides, the CDR3 is TGCGCCAGCAGCTTGGATAGCGGGGGACTATACGAGCAGTACTTC. Its translation: CASSLDSGGLYEQYF. The chain recombines TRBV5-1 with TRBJ2-7, with TRBD2 matching 9 bases. Per germline, CDR1 SGHRS and CDR2 YFSETQ. V was pared by 0 bases and J by 4 bases, with 5 bases of the junction left unmatched. The CDR3 runs 15 residues.

J is TRBJ1-2 and V is TRBV28, with unresolved D. Germline values: CDR1 MDHEN, CDR2 SYDVKM. The V and J ends lost 7 bases and 5 bases respectively, with 17 bases between them. This CDR3 is built from 14 residues. In nucleotides, the CDR3 is TGTGCCAGCACCCTGGAGGGAGAGAGGTATGGCTACACCTTC. Translated: CASTLEGERYGYTF.

The chain joins TRBV6-4 to TRBJ2-7; possible D gene TRBD1, 6 bases. Trimming cost V 0 bases and J 6 bases, with 9 bases left between them. Germline values: CDR1 MRHNA, CDR2 SNTAGT. CDR3 length equals 13 residues. CDR3 sequence (DNA): TGTGCCAGCAGTGACTCACCACAGGGCGAGCAGTACTTC. Residues: CASSDSPQGEQYF.